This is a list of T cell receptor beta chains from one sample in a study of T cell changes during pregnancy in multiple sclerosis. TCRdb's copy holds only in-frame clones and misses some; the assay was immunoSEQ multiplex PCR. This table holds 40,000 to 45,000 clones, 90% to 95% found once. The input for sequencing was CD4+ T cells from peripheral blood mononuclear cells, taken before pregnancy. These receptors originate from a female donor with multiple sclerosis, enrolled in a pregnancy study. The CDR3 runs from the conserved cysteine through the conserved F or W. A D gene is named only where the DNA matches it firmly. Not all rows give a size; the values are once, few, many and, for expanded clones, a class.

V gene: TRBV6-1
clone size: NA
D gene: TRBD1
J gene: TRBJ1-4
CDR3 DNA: TGTGCCAGCACCCCGGACAGGGGGTCCCCACTGTTTTTT
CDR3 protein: CASTPDRGSPLFF

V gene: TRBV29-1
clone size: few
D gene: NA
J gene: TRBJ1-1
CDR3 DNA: TGCAGCGTTGCGGGGGACACTGAAGCTTTCTTT
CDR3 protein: CSVAGDTEAFF

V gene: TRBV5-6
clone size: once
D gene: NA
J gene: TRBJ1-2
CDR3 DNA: TGTGCCAGCAGCCAGGGGAAATACGGCTATGGCTACACCTTC
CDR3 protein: CASSQGKYGYGYTF

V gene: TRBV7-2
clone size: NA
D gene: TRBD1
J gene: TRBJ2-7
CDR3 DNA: TGTGCCAGCAGCCAGGGACAGGGTTTCGGCTCCTACGAGCAGTACTTC
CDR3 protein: CASSQGQGFGSYEQYF

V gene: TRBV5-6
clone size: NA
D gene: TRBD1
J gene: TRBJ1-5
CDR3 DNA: TGTGCCAGCAGCCCAGGGACAGGTGATAGCAATCAGCCCCAGCATTTT
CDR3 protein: CASSPGTGDSNQPQHF

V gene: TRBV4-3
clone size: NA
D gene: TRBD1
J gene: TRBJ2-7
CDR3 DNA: TGCGCCAGCAGCCACACGAGGGGACAGGGGGTACCCTACGAGCAGTACTTC
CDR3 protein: CASSHTRGQGVPYEQYF

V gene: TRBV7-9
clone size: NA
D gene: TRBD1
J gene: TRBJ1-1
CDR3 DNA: TGTGCCAGCAGCCCCCCCGACAGGGGCACTGAAGCTTTCTTT
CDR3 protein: CASSPPDRGTEAFF

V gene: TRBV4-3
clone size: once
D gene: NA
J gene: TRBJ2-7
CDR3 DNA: TGCGCCAGCAGCCAGGACAGATTCTACGAGCAGTACTTC
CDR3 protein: CASSQDRFYEQYF

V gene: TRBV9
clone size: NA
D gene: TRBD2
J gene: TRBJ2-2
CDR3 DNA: TGTGCCAGCACCAATAGCGGGGGGGCCAAGGCCGGGGAGCTGTTTTTT
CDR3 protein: CASTNSGGAKAGELFF

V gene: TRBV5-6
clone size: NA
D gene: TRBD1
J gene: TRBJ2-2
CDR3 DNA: TGTGCCAGCAGCGGGCCTCCGGACAGGGCGAACACCGGGGAGCTGTTTTTT
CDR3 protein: CASSGPPDRANTGELFF

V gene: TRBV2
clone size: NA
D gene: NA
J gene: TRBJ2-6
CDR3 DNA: TGTGCCAGCAGGGAAAGTTGGGGGGATGGGGCCAACGTCCTGACTTTC
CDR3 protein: CASRESWGDGANVLTF

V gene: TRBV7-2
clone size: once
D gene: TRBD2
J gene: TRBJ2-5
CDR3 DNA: TGTGCCAGCACCCTAGGGACTAGCGGGGAGACCCAGTACTTC
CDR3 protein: CASTLGTSGETQYF

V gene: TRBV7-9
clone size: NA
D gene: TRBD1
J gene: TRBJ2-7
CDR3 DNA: TGTGCCAGCAGCGCGGACAGGTCGAGGTACGAGCAGTACTTC
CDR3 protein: CASSADRSRYEQYF

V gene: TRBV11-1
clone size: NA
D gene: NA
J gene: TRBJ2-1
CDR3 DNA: TGTGCCAGCAGCACCGCGCGAGTGCGAGAGCAGTTCTTC
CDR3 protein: CASSTARVREQFF

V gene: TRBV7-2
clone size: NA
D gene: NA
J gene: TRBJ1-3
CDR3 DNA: TGTGCCAGCAGCCCCCCCCGACTCTCCGGGGGAAACACCATATATTTT
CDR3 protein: CASSPPRLSGGNTIYF

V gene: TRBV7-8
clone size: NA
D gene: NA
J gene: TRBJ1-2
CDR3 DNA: TGTGCCAGCAGCACCGGCGTGGGGGCCTTCTATGGCTACACCTTC
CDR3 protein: CASSTGVGAFYGYTF

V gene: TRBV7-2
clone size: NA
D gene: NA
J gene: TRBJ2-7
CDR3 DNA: TGTGCCAGCAGCTTAGCCCGGGACACTGGCTACGAGCAGTACTTC
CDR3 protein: CASSLARDTGYEQYF

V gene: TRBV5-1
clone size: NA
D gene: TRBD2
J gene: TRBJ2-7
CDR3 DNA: TGCGCCAGCCAAGGACTAGCGGGGGGGATTACCTACGAGCAGTACTTC
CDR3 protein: CASQGLAGGITYEQYF

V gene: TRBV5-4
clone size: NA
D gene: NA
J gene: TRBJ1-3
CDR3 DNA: TGTGCCAGCAGCTTGAGCCGACAAACAGGAGGAAACACCATATATTTT
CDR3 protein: CASSLSRQTGGNTIYF

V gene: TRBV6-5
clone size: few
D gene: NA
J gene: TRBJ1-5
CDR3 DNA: TGTGCCAGCAGGTATGACAAGAATCAGCCCCAGCATTTT
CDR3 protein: CASRYDKNQPQHF

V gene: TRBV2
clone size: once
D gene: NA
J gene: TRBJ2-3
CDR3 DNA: TGTGCCAGCAGTGTAGACGGGGGATCAGATACGCAGTATTTT
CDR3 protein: CASSVDGGSDTQYF

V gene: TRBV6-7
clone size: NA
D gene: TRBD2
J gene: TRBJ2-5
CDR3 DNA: TGTGCCAGCCAGGGTCGAAGCGGGAGAGAGGAGACCCAGTACTTC
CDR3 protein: CASQGRSGREETQYF

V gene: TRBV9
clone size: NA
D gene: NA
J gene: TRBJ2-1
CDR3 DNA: TGTGCCAGCAGCGTAGCATTGGTTTTGAGCGGCTCCTACAATGAGCAGTTCTTC
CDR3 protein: CASSVALVLSGSYNEQFF

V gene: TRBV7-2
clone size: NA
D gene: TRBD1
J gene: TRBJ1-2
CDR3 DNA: TGTGCCAGCAGCTTTAGTGGGACAGGGGGAAACTATGGCTACACCTTC
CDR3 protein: CASSFSGTGGNYGYTF

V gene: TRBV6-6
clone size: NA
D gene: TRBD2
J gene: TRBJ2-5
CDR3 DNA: TGTGCCAGCAGTTACTCTTTAGCGGGGGTGGGGGAGACCCAGTACTTC
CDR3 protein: CASSYSLAGVGETQYF

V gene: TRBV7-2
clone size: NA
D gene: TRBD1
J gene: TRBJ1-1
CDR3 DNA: TGTGCCAGCAGCTTATGGGACAGGGGTGAAGCTTTCTTT
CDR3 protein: CASSLWDRGEAFF

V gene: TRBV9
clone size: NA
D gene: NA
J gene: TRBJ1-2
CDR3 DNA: TGTGCCAGCAGCGTAGTCGGTGCCGGGGGGGGCTACACCTTC
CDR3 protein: CASSVVGAGGGYTF

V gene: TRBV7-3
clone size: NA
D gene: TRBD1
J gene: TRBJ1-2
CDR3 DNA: TGTGCCAGCAGCTTACGCCCCTCAGGACAGGGGGTTTTAGGGTATGGCTACACCTTC
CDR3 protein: CASSLRPSGQGVLGYGYTF

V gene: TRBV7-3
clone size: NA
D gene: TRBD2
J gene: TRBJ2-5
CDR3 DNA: TGTGCCAGCAGCTTAGGGGCTAGCGGGGGCCAAGAGACCCAGTACTTC
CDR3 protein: CASSLGASGGQETQYF

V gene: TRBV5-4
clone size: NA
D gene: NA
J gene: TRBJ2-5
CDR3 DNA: TGTGCCAGCAGCCTAAACAGGGTTACTAGAGAAGAGACCCAGTACTTC
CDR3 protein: CASSLNRVTREETQYF

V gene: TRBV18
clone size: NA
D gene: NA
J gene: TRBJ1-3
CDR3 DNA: TGTGCCAGCGCTACCGACAGCTCTGGAAACACCATATATTTT
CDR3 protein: CASATDSSGNTIYF

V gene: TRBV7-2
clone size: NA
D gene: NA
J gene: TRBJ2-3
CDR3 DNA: TGTGCCAGCACCCCCCCACGGGGGGCTACCACAGATACGCAGTATTTT
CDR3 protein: CASTPPRGATTDTQYF

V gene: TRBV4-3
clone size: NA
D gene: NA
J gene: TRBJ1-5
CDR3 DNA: TGCGCCAGCAGCCAAGATATCAGGAGGTATAGCAATCAGCCCCAGCATTTT
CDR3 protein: CASSQDIRRYSNQPQHF

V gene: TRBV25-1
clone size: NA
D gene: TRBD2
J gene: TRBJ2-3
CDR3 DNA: TGTGCCAGCAGGGCCTCTCGGGGGGGCCCCGTGGATACGCAGTATTTT
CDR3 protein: CASRASRGGPVDTQYF

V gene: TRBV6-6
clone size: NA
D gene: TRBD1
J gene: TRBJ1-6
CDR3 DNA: TGTGCCAGCAGTTACTTGGACAGGACGAATTCACCCCTCCACTTT
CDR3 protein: CASSYLDRTNSPLHF

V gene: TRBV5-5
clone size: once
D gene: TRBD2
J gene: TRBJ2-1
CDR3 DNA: TGTGCCAGCAGCCCGAGCGGGGATTCCTACAATGAGCAGTTCTTC
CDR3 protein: CASSPSGDSYNEQFF

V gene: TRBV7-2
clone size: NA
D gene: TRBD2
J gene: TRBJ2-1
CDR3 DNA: TGTGCCAGCAGCCCCCGGACTAGCGGGGGGTACTATACCTACAATGAGCAGTTCTTC
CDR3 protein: CASSPRTSGGYYTYNEQFF

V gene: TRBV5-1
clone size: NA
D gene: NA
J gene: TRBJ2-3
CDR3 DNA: TGCGCCAGCAGCTTGGGGACAACTAGCACAGATACGCAGTATTTT
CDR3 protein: CASSLGTTSTDTQYF

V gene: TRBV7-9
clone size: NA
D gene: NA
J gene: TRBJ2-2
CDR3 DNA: TGTGCCATCGGGATCGTTGAATACACCGGGGAGCTGTTTTTT
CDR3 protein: CAIGIVEYTGELFF